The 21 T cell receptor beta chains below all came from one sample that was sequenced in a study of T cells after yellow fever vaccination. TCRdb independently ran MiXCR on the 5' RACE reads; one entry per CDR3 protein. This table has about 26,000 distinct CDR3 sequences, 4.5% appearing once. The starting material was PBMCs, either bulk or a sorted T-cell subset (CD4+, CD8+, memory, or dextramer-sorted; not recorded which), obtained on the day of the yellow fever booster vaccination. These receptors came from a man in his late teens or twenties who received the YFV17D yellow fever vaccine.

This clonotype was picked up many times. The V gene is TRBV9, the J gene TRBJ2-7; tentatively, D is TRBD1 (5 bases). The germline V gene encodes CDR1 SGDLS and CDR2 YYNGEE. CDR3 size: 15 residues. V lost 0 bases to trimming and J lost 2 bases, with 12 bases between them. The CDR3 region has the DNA TGTGCCAGCAGCGTAGGGCAGGGCTTAACCTACGAGCAGTACTTC. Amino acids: CASSVGQGLTYEQYF.

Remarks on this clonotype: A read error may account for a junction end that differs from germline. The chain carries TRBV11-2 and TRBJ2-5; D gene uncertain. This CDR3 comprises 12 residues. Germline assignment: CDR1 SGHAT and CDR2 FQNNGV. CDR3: CASSLGPVPILF. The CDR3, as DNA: TGTGCCAGCAGTTTAGGCCCAGTCCCCATCCTCTTC.

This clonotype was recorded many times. CDR3 amino acids: CAISPSGENYGYTF. CDR3 DNA sequence: TGTGCCATCAGTCCCTCAGGGGAAAACTATGGCTACACCTTC. The chain links TRBV10-3 to TRBJ1-2; perhaps TRBD1 as D (6 bases). This CDR3 is 14 amino acids long. V lost 5 bases and J lost 2, with 12 bases in between. Germline CDR1 is ENHRY and CDR2 is SYGVKD.

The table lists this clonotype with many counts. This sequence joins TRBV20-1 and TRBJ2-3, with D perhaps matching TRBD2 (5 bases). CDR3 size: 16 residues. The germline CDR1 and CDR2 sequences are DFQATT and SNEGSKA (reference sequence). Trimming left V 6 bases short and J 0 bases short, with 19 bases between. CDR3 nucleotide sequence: TGCAGTGCCCCACCGGCCGGGGTGGGGAGCACAGATACGCAGTATTTT. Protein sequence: CSAPPAGVGSTDTQYF.

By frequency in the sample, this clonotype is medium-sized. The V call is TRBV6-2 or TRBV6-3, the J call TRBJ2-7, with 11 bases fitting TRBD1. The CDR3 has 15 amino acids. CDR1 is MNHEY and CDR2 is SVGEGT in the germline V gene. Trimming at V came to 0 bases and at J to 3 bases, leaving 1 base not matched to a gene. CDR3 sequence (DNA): TGTGCCAGCAGTTACTCCGGGACAGGGGGCTACGAGCAGTACGTC. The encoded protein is CASSYSGTGGYEQYV.

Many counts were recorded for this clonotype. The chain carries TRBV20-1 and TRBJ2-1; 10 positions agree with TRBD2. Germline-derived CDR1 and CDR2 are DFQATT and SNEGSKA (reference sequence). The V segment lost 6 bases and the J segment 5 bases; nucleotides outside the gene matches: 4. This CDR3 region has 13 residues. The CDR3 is CSAVGLANNEQFF. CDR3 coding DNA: TGCAGTGCGGTGGGACTAGCGAACAATGAGCAGTTCTTC.

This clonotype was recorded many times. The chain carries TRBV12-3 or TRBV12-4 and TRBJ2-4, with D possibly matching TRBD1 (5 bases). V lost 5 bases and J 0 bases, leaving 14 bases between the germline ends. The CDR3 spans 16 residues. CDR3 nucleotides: TGTGCCAGCAGTCCTTTACAGGATTTAGCCAAAAACATTCAGTACTTC. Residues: CASSPLQDLAKNIQYF.

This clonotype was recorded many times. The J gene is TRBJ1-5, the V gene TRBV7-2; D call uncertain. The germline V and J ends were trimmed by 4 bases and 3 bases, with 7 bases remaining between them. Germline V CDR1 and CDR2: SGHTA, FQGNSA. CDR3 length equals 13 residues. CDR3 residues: CASSWVNNQPQHF. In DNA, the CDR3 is TGTGCCAGCAGCTGGGTCAACAATCAGCCCCAGCATTTT.

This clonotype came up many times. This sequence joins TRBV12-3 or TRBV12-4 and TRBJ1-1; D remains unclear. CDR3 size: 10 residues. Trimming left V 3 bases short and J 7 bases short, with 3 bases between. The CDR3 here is CASSLVEAFF. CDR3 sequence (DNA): TGTGCCAGCAGTTTGGTTGAAGCTTTCTTT.

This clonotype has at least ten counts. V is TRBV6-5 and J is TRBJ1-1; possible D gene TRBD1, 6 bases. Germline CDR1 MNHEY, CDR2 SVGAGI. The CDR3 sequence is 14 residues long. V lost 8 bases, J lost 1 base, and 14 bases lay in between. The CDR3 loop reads CASGGTPPNTEAFF. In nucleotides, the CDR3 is TGTGCCAGCGGGGGGACACCCCCGAACACTGAAGCTTTCTTT.

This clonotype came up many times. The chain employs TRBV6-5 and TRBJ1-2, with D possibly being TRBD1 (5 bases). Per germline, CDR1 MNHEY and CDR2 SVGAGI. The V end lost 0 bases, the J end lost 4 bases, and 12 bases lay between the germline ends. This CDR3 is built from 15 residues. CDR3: CASSYSGARAYGYTF. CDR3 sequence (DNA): TGTGCCAGCAGTTACTCCGGGGCACGAGCCTATGGCTACACCTTC.

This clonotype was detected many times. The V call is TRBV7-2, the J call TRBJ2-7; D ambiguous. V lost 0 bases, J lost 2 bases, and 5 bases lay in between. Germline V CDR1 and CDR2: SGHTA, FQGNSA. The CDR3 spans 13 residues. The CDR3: CASSLAEPYEQYF. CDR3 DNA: TGTGCCAGCAGCTTAGCAGAGCCCTACGAGCAGTACTTC.

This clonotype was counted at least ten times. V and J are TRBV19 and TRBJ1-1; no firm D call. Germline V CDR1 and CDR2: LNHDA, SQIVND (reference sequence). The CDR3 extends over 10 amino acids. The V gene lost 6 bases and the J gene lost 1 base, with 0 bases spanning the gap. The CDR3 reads CASRNTEAFF. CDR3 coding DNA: TGTGCCAGTAGGAACACTGAAGCTTTCTTT.

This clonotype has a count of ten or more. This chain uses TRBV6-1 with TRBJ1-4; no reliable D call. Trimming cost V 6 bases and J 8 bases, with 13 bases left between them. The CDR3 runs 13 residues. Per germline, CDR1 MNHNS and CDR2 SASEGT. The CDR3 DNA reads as TGTGCCAGCAGGAGGAGTCCGGGGGAAAAACTGTTTTTT. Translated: CASRRSPGEKLFF.

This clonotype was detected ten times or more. The chain's CDR3 is CASSLTSGSYNEQFF. The CDR3, as DNA: TGTGCCAGCAGTTTGACTAGCGGCTCCTACAATGAGCAGTTCTTC. V gene TRBV6-2 or TRBV6-3 combines with J gene TRBJ2-1; 9 nucleotides match TRBD2. The CDR3 contains 15 residues. V lost 4 bases, J lost 0 bases, and 1 base stayed unmatched. CDR1 MNHEY and CDR2 SVGEGT come from the germline V gene.

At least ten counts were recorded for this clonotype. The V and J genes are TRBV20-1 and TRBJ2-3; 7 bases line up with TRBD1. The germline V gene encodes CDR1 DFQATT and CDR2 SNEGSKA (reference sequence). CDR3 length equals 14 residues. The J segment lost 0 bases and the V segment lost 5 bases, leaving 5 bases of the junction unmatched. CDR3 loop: CSADRVASTDTQYF. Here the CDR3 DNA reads TGCAGTGCTGACAGGGTTGCAAGCACAGATACGCAGTATTTT.

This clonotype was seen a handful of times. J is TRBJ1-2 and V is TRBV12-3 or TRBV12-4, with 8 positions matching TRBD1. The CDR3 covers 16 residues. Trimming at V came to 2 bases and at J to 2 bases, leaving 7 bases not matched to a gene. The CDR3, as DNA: TGTGCCAGCAGTTTAAACGCTACAGGGGGAAACTATGGCTACACCTTC. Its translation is CASSLNATGGNYGYTF.

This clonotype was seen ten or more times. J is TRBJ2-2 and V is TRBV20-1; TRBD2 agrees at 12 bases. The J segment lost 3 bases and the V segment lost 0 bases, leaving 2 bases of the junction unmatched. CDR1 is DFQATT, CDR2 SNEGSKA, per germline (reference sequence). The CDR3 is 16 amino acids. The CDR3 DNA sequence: TGCAGTGCTAGAGAACTAGCGGGGGGCCACACCGGGGAGCTGTTTTTT. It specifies CSARELAGGHTGELFF.

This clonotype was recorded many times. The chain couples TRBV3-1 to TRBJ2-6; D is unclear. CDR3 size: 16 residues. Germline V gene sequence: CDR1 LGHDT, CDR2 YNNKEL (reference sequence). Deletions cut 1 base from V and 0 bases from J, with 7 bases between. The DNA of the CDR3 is TGTGCCAGCAGCCAAGTATTCGGCTCTGGGGCCAACGTCCTGACTTTC. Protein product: CASSQVFGSGANVLTF.

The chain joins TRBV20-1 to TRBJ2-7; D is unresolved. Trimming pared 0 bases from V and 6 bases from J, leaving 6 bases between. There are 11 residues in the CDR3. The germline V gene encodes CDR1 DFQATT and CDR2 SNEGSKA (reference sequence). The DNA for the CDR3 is TGCAGTGCTAGAGATAAGGGCGAGCAGTACTTC. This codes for CSARDKGEQYF.

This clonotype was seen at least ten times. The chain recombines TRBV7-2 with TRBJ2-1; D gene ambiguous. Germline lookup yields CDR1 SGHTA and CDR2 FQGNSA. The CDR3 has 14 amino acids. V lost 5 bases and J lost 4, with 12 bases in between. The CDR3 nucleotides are TGTGCCAGCAGCCCCCGCGCCCCTTACAATGAGCAGTTCTTC. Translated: CASSPRAPYNEQFF.